This is a list of T cell receptor beta chains from one sample in a study of T cell changes during pregnancy in multiple sclerosis. The data were produced by immunoSEQ multiplex PCR, yet TCRdb's version contains in-frame clones alone and is incomplete. Found here are about 52,000 clones, 92% of them singletons; the top ten hold approximately 0.15%. Specimen: CD4+ T cells from peripheral blood mononuclear cells, collected after pregnancy. Source of these receptors: a female donor in good health, enrolled as a control in a pregnancy study. CDR3s leave out the opening cysteine and the closing phenylalanine or tryptophan.

V	J	CDR3
TRBV10-3	TRBJ2-5	AISGGTGNQETQY
TRBV5-1	TRBJ2-7	ASSSDRGSYEQY
TRBV28	TRBJ2-7	ASRGTRYEQY
TRBV7-2	TRBJ2-3	ASSLGGLALPDTQY
TRBV7-2	TRBJ1-2	ASSLKRSASYGYT
TRBV5-1	TRBJ2-1	ASSSYRRNEQF
TRBV15	TRBJ1-6	ATSSGQVSYNSPLH
TRBV28	TRBJ2-3	ASEILGQGRSTDTQY
TRBV7-9	TRBJ1-3	ASSLGTGGNTIY
TRBV7-2	TRBJ1-2	ASSLGPPRFN
TRBV21-1	TRBJ1-1	ASSKPPDRDGGNTEAF
TRBV4-1	TRBJ1-1	ASSRSPQLAAEAF
TRBV5-1	TRBJ2-5	ASSFRETQY
TRBV7-6	TRBJ2-2	ASSPGLAAGTGELF
TRBV6-5	TRBJ1-1	ASSTTLDRNTEAF
TRBV4-3	TRBJ1-6	ASRVQPGANSPLH
TRBV29-1	TRBJ2-1	SVPWGAGRNEQF
TRBV7-3	TRBJ1-1	ASSEDRNTEAF
TRBV28	TRBJ2-3	ASSPLVLLKQDTQY
TRBV5-4	TRBJ2-3	ASSLGLGGGTDTQY
TRBV7-9	TRBJ1-2	ASSPRQGFYGYT
TRBV4-2	TRBJ2-3	ASSLGQITDTQY
TRBV6-4	TRBJ2-1	ASSGTGASSYNEQF
TRBV6-6	TRBJ1-5	ASMGQNQPQH
TRBV9	TRBJ2-1	ASSDQLYNEQF
TRBV27	TRBJ1-2	ASRSGRQGDNFYGYT
TRBV9	TRBJ2-2	ASSVAILAGALNTGELF
TRBV9	TRBJ1-4	ASSVRGVGDEKLF
TRBV9	TRBJ1-2	ASSGTGADYGYT
TRBV28	TRBJ1-2	ASSSGTSRRDYGYT
TRBV9	TRBJ2-1	ASNLGQGGYEQF
TRBV18	TRBJ2-1	ASSSPGTQGYNEQF
TRBV5-3	TRBJ1-4	ARSYRPYRDNNEKLF
TRBV11-2	TRBJ1-6	ASSPAGNSPLH
TRBV11-2	TRBJ2-3	ASRRDTQY
TRBV28	TRBJ1-1	ASAGNTEAF
TRBV11-2	TRBJ2-3	ASSLVGGASGDTQY
TRBV28	TRBJ1-3	ASSLGQRSSGNTIY
TRBV19	TRBJ2-7	ASSIIGGAGYEQY
TRBV4-3	TRBJ2-3	ASSQDPPGRGGTDTQY
TRBV6-6	TRBJ1-2	ASSYTRTGTGGYT
TRBV6-1	TRBJ1-2	ASNALDRANYGYT
TRBV6-5	TRBJ2-1	ASSTDRRVYNEQF
TRBV30	TRBJ1-1	AWGTGARETF
TRBV28	TRBJ1-2	ASSFDPGGGYT
TRBV19	TRBJ1-6	ASRTRGDSYNSPLH
TRBV4-3	TRBJ2-1	ASSQLYRAGYNEQF
TRBV4-3	TRBJ1-4	ASSQDAGGANEKLF
TRBV7-2	TRBJ1-1	ASSLAEGTEAF
TRBV7-2	TRBJ1-5	ASSLFWQGDQPQH
TRBV27	TRBJ2-2	ASRRVGNTGELF
TRBV10-3	TRBJ2-5	AISEVSGGETQY
TRBV5-4	TRBJ2-1	ASSLAGTSNEQF
TRBV6-6	TRBJ1-2	ASSDSNYGYT
TRBV28	TRBJ1-5	ASSPGAGRRGSNQPQH
TRBV7-9	TRBJ2-1	ASSPSAGGYNEQF